The 19 T cell receptor beta chains listed next were all sequenced from one sample in a study of T cell repertoires in cytomegalovirus infection. TCRdb fed the reads into MiXCR, producing one record per CDR3 protein. The sample consists of around 290,000 distinct CDR3 sequences, roughly a quarter of them appearing once. Material for sequencing was PBMCs. These receptors were collected from a human donor in good health (CMV status not recorded). Some clones in this sample may be carry-over from other donors' samples.

The V and J genes are TRBV20-1 and TRBJ2-7; 11 bases align to TRBD2. Looked up from germline, CDR1 is DFQATT and CDR2 is SNEGSKA (reference sequence). The V segment lost 6 bases and the J segment 4 bases; nucleotides outside the gene matches: 8. CDR3 length: 14 amino acids. The DNA of the CDR3 is TGCAGTGCATGGGGACTAGCGGAGGGGTACGAGCAGTACTTC. Protein product: CSAWGLAEGYEQYF.

This clonotype has only a few counts. At one end the junction does not follow the germline gene, possibly because of a read error. The V call is TRBV7-7, the J call TRBJ2-2, with D perhaps TRBD1 or TRBD2 (5 bases each). There are 13 residues in the CDR3. CDR1 SSHAT and CDR2 FNYEAQ come from the germline V gene (reference sequence). The CDR3 sequence: CASSWDASGELFF. The DNA of the CDR3 is TGTGCTAGCAGCTGGGACGCTTCCGGGGAGCTGTTTTTT.

In nucleotides, the CDR3 is TGTGCCAGCAGCTTAGATGGGAGGGCGGGACAGCCCCAGCATTTT. Translated: CASSLDGRAGQPQHF. The J gene is TRBJ1-5, the V gene TRBV11-2; D not resolved. The CDR3 runs to 15 residues. The ends were cut back, 0 bases at V and 7 bases at J, with 13 bases in the middle. Germline CDR1 and CDR2: SGHAT and FQNNGV. Drawing the rest from reference TRBV11-2 and TRBJ1-5, the complete variable domain is EAGVAQSPRYKIIEKRQSVAFWCNPISGHATLYWYQQILGQGPKLLIQFQNNGVVDDSQLPKDRFSAERLKGVDSTLKIQPAKLEDSAVYLCASSLDGRAGQPQHFGDGTRLSIL.

This clonotype was seen a few times. The chain uses TRBV28 and TRBJ2-7; 8 nucleotides line up with TRBD1. CDR3 length: 13 amino acids. Germline V lookup: CDR1 MDHEN, CDR2 SYDVKM. V shed 6 bases, J shed 4 bases, and the junction held 5 bases outside the gene matches. CDR3 amino acids: CASSPTGEYEQYF. The DNA of the CDR3 is TGTGCCAGCAGCCCGACAGGGGAGTACGAGCAGTACTTC.

V usage is TRBV5-4 and J usage is TRBJ2-1; a weak D match, TRBD1 (7 bases). Per germline, CDR1 SGHNT and CDR2 YYREEE (reference sequence). CDR3 length equals 15 residues. V dropped 1 base and J dropped 5 bases, with 13 bases sitting between them. Written as DNA, the CDR3 is TGTGCCAGCAGCTTGCGACAGGGCGGGAACAATGAGCAGTTCTTC. This encodes CASSLRQGGNNEQFF.

The chain combines TRBV7-2 with TRBJ1-2, with D perhaps matching TRBD1 (5 bases). CDR3 size: 14 residues. Germline CDR1 is SGHTA and CDR2 is FQGNSA. V shed 6 bases and J shed 8 bases, with 19 bases lying between them. Here the CDR3 reads CASRPTRGQIGYTF. CDR3 nucleotides: TGTGCCAGCAGGCCGACGAGGGGTCAAATAGGCTACACCTTC. The variable domain in full, with the rest retrieved from reference TRBV7-2 and TRBJ1-2, is GAGVSQSPSNKVTEKGKDVELRCDPISGHTALYWYRQSLGQGLEFLIYFQGNSAPDKSGLPSDRFSAERTGGSVSTLTIQRTQQEDSAVYLCASRPTRGQIGYTFGSGTRLTVV.

This clonotype was seen a handful of times. V usage is TRBV6-1 and J usage is TRBJ2-7; D might be TRBD1 or TRBD2, each matching 6 bases. The germline CDR1 and CDR2 sequences are MNHNS and SASEGT. The CDR3 extends over 14 amino acids. V was cut by 8 bases and J by 6 bases, with 20 bases left in between. CDR3 sequence: CASGGGPQRAEQYF. CDR3 DNA sequence: TGTGCCAGCGGAGGGGGGCCCCAGAGGGCCGAGCAGTACTTC.

This clonotype was observed at least ten times. The V call is TRBV7-9, the J call TRBJ2-5; D possibly corresponds to TRBD2 (5 bases). This CDR3 has 16 amino acids. Germline CDR1 SEHNR, CDR2 FQNEAQ (reference sequence). Trimming took off 8 bases at V and 1 base at J, with 20 bases between the two ends. The CDR3 coding sequence is TGTGCCAGCGCCTCGCCGGTCGGGGAGTTCCAAGAGACCCAGTACTTC. Encoded protein: CASASPVGEFQETQYF. Variable domain in full (rest from reference TRBV7-9 and TRBJ2-5): DTGVSQNPRHKITKRGQNVTFRCDPISEHNRLYWYRQTLGQGPEFLTYFQNEAQLEKSRLLSDRFSAERPKGSFSTLEIQRTEQGDSAMYLCASASPVGEFQETQYFGPGTRLLVL.

The V gene is TRBV24-1, the J gene TRBJ2-1, with TRBD2 identical over 10 bases. The CDR3 is made up of 20 amino acids. Per the germline V gene, CDR1 is KGHDR and CDR2 is SFDVKD. V shed 0 bases, J shed 2 bases, and the junction held 12 bases outside the gene matches. The CDR3 loop is CATSDLPQLAGARTYNEQFF. The CDR3 coding sequence is TGTGCCACCAGTGATTTGCCGCAGCTAGCGGGAGCCCGAACCTACAATGAGCAGTTCTTC.

This rearrangement joins TRBV12-3 or TRBV12-4 to TRBJ1-1; 9 nucleotides line up with TRBD1. Trimming cost V 1 base and J 2 bases; bases outside gene matches: 8. This CDR3 spans 17 amino acids. Here the CDR3 DNA reads TGTGCCAGCAGTTTAGAGATGATGGGACAGGGTAACACTGAAGCTTTCTTT. Its translation is CASSLEMMGQGNTEAFF.

This chain connects TRBV30 to TRBJ2-1; D gene ambiguous. V lost 3 bases and J 9 bases, leaving 12 bases between the germline ends. Germline CDR1 and CDR2: GTSNPN and SVGIG (reference sequence). This CDR3 comprises 12 residues. For the CDR3, the DNA is TGTGCCTGGAGGACCTCTCACGGTGAGCAGTTCTTC. Encoded protein: CAWRTSHGEQFF.

The chain joins TRBV5-1 to TRBJ2-1; 11 nucleotides agree with TRBD2. This CDR3 region has 13 residues. Germline-derived CDR1 and CDR2 are SGHRS and YFSETQ. V gave up 4 bases and J gave up 15 bases; unmatched junction bases: 9. The CDR3 nucleotides are TGCGCCAGCAGCCCAGGACTAGCGGGCGGAGGGTTCTTC. The encoded protein is CASSPGLAGGGFF.

Only a few counts were recorded for this clonotype. The CDR3 DNA reads TGCAGTGCTAGCCGGCAGGGGGGACAGCCCCAGCATTTT. Its protein is CSASRQGGQPQHF. This chain connects TRBV20-1 to TRBJ1-5, with 7 nucleotides matching TRBD1. Trimming cost V 3 bases and J 7 bases; bases outside gene matches: 6. In germline, CDR1 is DFQATT, CDR2 SNEGSKA (reference sequence). CDR3 length equals 13 residues.

This clonotype was observed a handful of times. V and J are TRBV28 and TRBJ1-2; no reliable D call. In germline, CDR1 is MDHEN, CDR2 SYDVKM. With 3 bases removed from V and 4 bases from J, the gap between germline ends came to 6 bases. The CDR3 totals 12 residues. The CDR3 reads CASSFEGYGYTF. The DNA of the CDR3 is TGTGCCAGCAGTTTCGAGGGCTATGGCTACACCTTC.

This clonotype was detected only a few times. The chain has TRBV28 and TRBJ2-2, with 12 bases that match TRBD1. V dropped 6 bases and J dropped 7; count of bases not matched to a gene: 9. From germline, CDR1 is MDHEN and CDR2 SYDVKM. The CDR3 contains 16 residues. CDR3 protein: CASSPPGQGAGGELFF. CDR3 DNA sequence: TGTGCCAGCAGCCCCCCGGGACAGGGGGCTGGCGGGGAGCTGTTTTTT.

The CDR3 coding sequence is TGCAGTGCTAGAGATCGGTACACCACCCTCAGAGGCAATCAGCCCCAGCATTTT. Its translation is CSARDRYTTLRGNQPQHF. The chain has TRBV20-1 and TRBJ1-5, with D hard to call. There are 18 residues in the CDR3. Trimming took 0 bases from V and 2 from J, leaving 20 bases between them. Germline V gene data show CDR1 as DFQATT and CDR2 as SNEGSKA (reference sequence).

This clonotype showed up many times. The J gene is TRBJ1-5, the V gene TRBV27, with D possibly being TRBD1 (5 bases). The V end was cut by 4 bases, the J end by 0 bases, with 7 bases between. This CDR3 is built from 14 residues. Germline assignment: CDR1 MNHEY and CDR2 SMNVEV (reference sequence). The CDR3 nucleotides are TGTGCCAGCAGTTCAGGGCATAGCAATCAGCCCCAGCATTTT. Translated, it gives CASSSGHSNQPQHF.

This clonotype was seen only a few times. V is TRBV6-2 or TRBV6-3 and J is TRBJ2-6; TRBD1 aligns across 8 bases. Per the germline V gene, CDR1 is MNHEY and CDR2 is SVGEGT. V was pared by 6 bases and J by 0 bases, with 4 bases of the junction left unmatched. The CDR3 is made up of 16 amino acids. CDR3 region: CASRQGAASGANVLTF. CDR3 DNA: TGTGCCAGCAGGCAGGGGGCCGCCTCTGGGGCCAACGTCCTGACTTTC.

This clonotype was counted between two and nine times. V and J are TRBV5-1 and TRBJ1-2; weak D call: TRBD1 (6 bases). Germline loops: CDR1 SGHRS, CDR2 YFSETQ. The CDR3 is 16 amino acids. V lost 0 bases to trimming and J lost 3 bases, with 15 bases between them. CDR3 region: CASSLAGQGQDYGYTF. The CDR3 bases are TGCGCCAGCAGCTTGGCCGGGCAGGGGCAGGACTATGGCTACACCTTC.